This TCR beta chain was documented in a study of blood T cell repertoires in COVID-19. Study in general: From the United States, Italy and Spain came samples of acute and convalescent COVID-19.

Profiled with immunoSEQ multiplex PCR; TCRdb holds only in-frame clones, not every one. Of around 160,000 clones listed, approximately 84% are singletons. V lost 8 bases, J lost 1 base, and 17 bases lay in between. Germline loops: CDR1 MNHEY, CDR2 SVGAGI. The CDR3 has 15 residues. The sequence came from a woman older than 75 with acute or convalescent COVID-19. Sequencing input: peripheral blood. The chain recombines TRBV6-5 with TRBJ1-1; tentative D call: TRBD1 (5 bases). CDR3 amino acids: CASSPDGHSNTEAFF. CDR3 sequence (DNA): TGTGCCAGCTCCCCGGACGGACATTCGAACACTGAAGCTTTCTTT.